The T cell receptor (beta chain) described here comes from a study of T-cell reconstitution after alpha-beta-depleted transplantation in children. This clonotype was observed at least ten times. Its specificity is not known. This CDR3 contains 16 residues. Deletions cut 1 base from V and 2 bases from J, with 12 bases between. It was with unique molecular identifiers that the TCRbeta library was prepared. TCRdb passed the PCR reads through MiXCR, listing each CDR3 protein once. Of approximately 500,000 distinct CDR3 sequences in the sample, roughly a tenth were seen once. General observations from the study: High day-60 TCRbeta diversity in some patients came from surviving recipient T cells and thymic progenitors. Expanded graft clones, several hundred of them, were reportedly the source of alpha-beta T cells about two months after transplant. After one year, T-cell counts and TCRbeta diversity mostly came from new T cells.

The sequenced sample was PBMCs, obtained before TCRalphabeta/CD19-depleted stem cell transplant. The sequence derives from a child aged 2-15 years with inherited bone marrow failure, due to receive a stem cell transplant. The chain has TRBV12-3 or TRBV12-4 and TRBJ2-1; D not certain. The CDR3 sequence is CASSLGFGGAYNEQFF. CDR3 DNA: TGTGCCAGCAGTTTAGGTTTCGGCGGAGCCTACAATGAGCAGTTCTTC.